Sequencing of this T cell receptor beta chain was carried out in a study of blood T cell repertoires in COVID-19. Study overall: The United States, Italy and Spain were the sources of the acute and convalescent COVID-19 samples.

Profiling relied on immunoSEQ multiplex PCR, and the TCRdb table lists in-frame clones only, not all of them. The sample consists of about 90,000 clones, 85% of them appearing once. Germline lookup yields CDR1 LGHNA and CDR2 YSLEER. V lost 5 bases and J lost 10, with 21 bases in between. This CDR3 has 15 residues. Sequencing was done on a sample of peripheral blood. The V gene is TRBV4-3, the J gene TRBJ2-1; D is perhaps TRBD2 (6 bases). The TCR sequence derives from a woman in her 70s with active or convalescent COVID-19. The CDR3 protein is CASSMDYLYTREQFF. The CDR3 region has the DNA TGCGCCAGCAGCATGGACTACCTGTACACGCGAGAGCAGTTCTTC.